The clone carrying this T cell receptor beta chain was detected many times. These data belong to a study of T cells after yellow fever vaccination. The germline gives CDR1 ENHRY, CDR2 SYGVKD. This CDR3 is 13 amino acids long. The ends were cut back, 2 bases at V and 5 bases at J, with 9 bases in the middle. MiXCR, run by TCRdb on the 5' RACE reads, gives a single entry per CDR3 protein. The table has about 73,000 distinct CDR3 sequences, about 7.7% seen once. The receptor was isolated from a man between 25 and 39 years old who received the YFV17D yellow fever vaccine. The sequencing here drew on CD8+ T cells sorted from PBMCs, taken on the day of the yellow fever booster vaccination. The chain links TRBV10-3 to TRBJ2-5; D is uncertain. The CDR3 spells CAISELGWETQYF. The DNA for the CDR3 is TGTGCCATCAGTGAGCTGGGGTGGGAGACCCAGTACTTC.